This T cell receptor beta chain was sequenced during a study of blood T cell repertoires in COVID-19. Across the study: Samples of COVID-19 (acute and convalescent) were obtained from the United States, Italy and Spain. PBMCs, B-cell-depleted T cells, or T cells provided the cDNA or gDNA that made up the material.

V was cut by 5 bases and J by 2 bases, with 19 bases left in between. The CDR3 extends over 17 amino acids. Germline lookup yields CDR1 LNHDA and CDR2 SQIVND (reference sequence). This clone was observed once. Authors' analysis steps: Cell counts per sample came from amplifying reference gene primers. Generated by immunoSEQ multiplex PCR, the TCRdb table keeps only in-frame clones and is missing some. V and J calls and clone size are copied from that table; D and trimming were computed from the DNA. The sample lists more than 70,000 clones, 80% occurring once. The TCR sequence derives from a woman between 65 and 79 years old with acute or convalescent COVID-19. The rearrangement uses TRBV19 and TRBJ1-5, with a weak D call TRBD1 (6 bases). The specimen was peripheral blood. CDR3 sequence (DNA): TGTGCCAGTAGTGACGCCAGGGGTTTCAGGGGCAATCAGCCCCAGCATTTT. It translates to CASSDARGFRGNQPQHF. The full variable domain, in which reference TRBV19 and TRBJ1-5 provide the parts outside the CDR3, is DGGITQSPKYLFRKEGQNVTLSCEQNLNHDAMYWYRQDPGQGLRLIYYSQIVNDFQKGDIAEGYSVSREKKESFPLTVTSAQKNPTAFYLCASSDARGFRGNQPQHFGDGTRLSIL.